The rows below give T cell receptor beta chains drawn from one sample of a study of blood T cell repertoires in COVID-19. The table came from immunoSEQ multiplex PCR; TCRdb's copy has only in-frame clones and leaves some out. The sample records 150,000 or so clones, roughly 90% being singletons. Material: PBMCs or T cells enriched from blood (not recorded which). The source of these receptors is a woman between 50 and 59 years old who had recovered from COVID-19. The CDR3 runs from the conserved cysteine through the conserved F or W. The D gene is left open where the match is weak. Clone size appears in some rows only: once, few, many, or a class for an expanded clone.

d_gene	v_gene	j_gene	abundance	CDR3aa	CDR3nt
NA	TRBV30	TRBJ1-3	NA	CAGGRAGRGNTIYF	TGTGCCGGGGGTAGAGCAGGGCGGGGAAACACCATATATTTT
NA	TRBV29-1	TRBJ2-2	NA	CSDLRGIGAGELFF	TGCAGCGACCTAAGGGGGATAGGGGCCGGGGAGCTGTTTTTT
NA	TRBV19	TRBJ1-1	NA	CASSLGSLNTEAFF	TGTGCCAGTAGTCTTGGCTCTTTGAACACTGAAGCTTTCTTT
NA	TRBV9	TRBJ2-1	NA	CASSPTGRLSSYNEQFF	TGTGCCAGCAGCCCTACGGGTCGACTCTCCTCCTACAATGAGCAGTTCTTC
TRBD2	TRBV7-2	TRBJ2-3	NA	CASSISGANTDTQYF	TGTGCCAGCAGCATTAGCGGGGCCAACACAGATACGCAGTATTTT
NA	TRBV9	TRBJ2-3	NA	CASSPGDTGTDTQYF	TGTGCCAGCAGCCCAGGGGACACGGGGACAGATACGCAGTATTTT
TRBD1	TRBV19	TRBJ1-2	NA	CASTLRDRGQVGGYTF	TGTGCCAGTACTCTCCGGGACAGGGGGCAAGTTGGCGGCTACACCTTC
NA	TRBV9	TRBJ2-1	NA	CASSVEIAGYNEQFF	TGTGCCAGCAGCGTAGAGATTGCGGGGTACAATGAGCAGTTCTTC
TRBD2	TRBV7-6	TRBJ2-2	NA	CASSLGSGGHANTGELFF	TGTGCCAGCAGCTTAGGGAGCGGGGGGCACGCGAACACCGGGGAGCTGTTTTTT
NA	TRBV7-3	TRBJ2-3	NA	CASSPRGSYSTDTQYF	TGTGCCAGCAGCCCCCGGGGGTCATATAGCACAGATACGCAGTATTTT
NA	TRBV15	TRBJ1-1	NA	CATSREFHGGATEAFF	TGTGCCACCAGCAGAGAATTTCATGGGGGGGCCACTGAAGCTTTCTTT
NA	TRBV6-2/TRBV6-3	TRBJ2-5	NA	CASSTIRGRETQYF	TGTGCCAGCAGTACAATTAGAGGGAGAGAGACCCAGTACTTC
TRBD1	TRBV6-2/TRBV6-3	TRBJ2-3	NA	CASSRDRGIDTQYF	TGTGCCAGCAGTCGGGACAGGGGAATAGATACGCAGTATTTT
NA	TRBV6-5	TRBJ1-6	once	CASRFTVNSPLHF	TGTGCCAGCAGATTTACAGTGAATTCACCCCTCCACTTT
NA	TRBV4-3	TRBJ1-1	NA	CASSQAGFHTEAFF	TGCGCCAGCAGCCAAGCCGGGTTCCACACTGAAGCTTTCTTT
NA	TRBV29-1	TRBJ1-1	NA	CSVDMNTEAFF	TGCAGCGTTGATATGAACACTGAAGCTTTCTTT
NA	TRBV19	TRBJ2-4	NA	CATHGQIKNIQYF	TGTGCCACCCATGGGCAGATCAAAAACATTCAGTACTTC
NA	TRBV24-1	TRBJ2-2	NA	CATSDLQAGELFF	TGTGCCACCAGTGATTTGCAGGCCGGGGAGCTGTTTTTT
TRBD2	TRBV7-8	TRBJ2-5	NA	CASSVSGGVQETQYF	TGTGCCAGCAGCGTTAGCGGGGGGGTTCAAGAGACCCAGTACTTC
TRBD1	TRBV27	TRBJ2-1	once	CAIRQGARGEQFF	TGTGCTATCCGACAGGGGGCGCGTGGTGAGCAGTTCTTC
NA	TRBV19	TRBJ2-3	NA	CASSIGAGPRDTQYF	TGTGCCAGTAGTATTGGAGCGGGCCCAAGGGATACGCAGTATTTT
TRBD2	TRBV4-1	TRBJ2-3	once	CASSQGGAGGRPDTQYF	TGCGCCAGCAGCCAAGGGGGTGCGGGGGGGCGCCCAGATACGCAGTATTTT
NA	TRBV9	TRBJ2-6	NA	CASSPQLSAGANVLTF	TGTGCCAGCAGCCCTCAACTATCAGCTGGGGCCAACGTCCTGACTTTC
TRBD1	TRBV19	TRBJ1-1	NA	CASSLRQGVTEAFF	TGTGCCAGTAGCTTACGACAGGGAGTCACTGAAGCTTTCTTT
NA	TRBV7-9	TRBJ2-3	NA	CASSLMSSYTDTQYF	TGTGCCAGCAGCTTAATGAGTTCCTACACAGATACGCAGTATTTT
NA	TRBV14	TRBJ1-6	NA	CASSHGQNGSPLHF	TGTGCCAGCAGCCATGGGCAGAACGGCTCACCCCTCCACTTT
NA	TRBV6-5	TRBJ1-5	NA	CASSSDSYDGQPQHF	TGTGCCAGCAGTTCTGACAGTTACGATGGTCAGCCCCAGCATTTT
TRBD2	TRBV5-8	TRBJ2-1	NA	CASSRGAGVSYNEQFF	TGTGCCAGCAGCCGCGGAGCGGGGGTCTCCTACAATGAGCAGTTCTTC
NA	TRBV7-3	TRBJ2-1	NA	CASSEGGSSYNEQFF	TGTGCCAGCAGCGAGGGGGGGAGCTCCTACAATGAGCAGTTCTTC
TRBD1	TRBV5-6	TRBJ1-1	NA	CASSRPVGGRLITEAFF	TGTGCCAGCAGCCGTCCGGTAGGGGGCAGGTTGATCACTGAAGCTTTCTTT
NA	TRBV7-3	TRBJ2-1	NA	CASSLWPNSYNEQFF	TGTGCCAGCAGCTTATGGCCCAACTCCTACAATGAGCAGTTCTTC
NA	TRBV5-6	TRBJ2-1	NA	CASSSLNNEQFF	TGTGCCAGCAGCTCGCTAAACAATGAGCAGTTCTTC
TRBD2	TRBV9	TRBJ2-3	once	CASSVVLAGGWDTQYF	TGTGCCAGCAGCGTAGTGCTAGCGGGGGGTTGGGATACGCAGTATTTT
TRBD1	TRBV6-5	TRBJ1-2	NA	CASSYSTGNYGYTF	TGTGCCAGCAGTTATTCGACAGGGAACTATGGCTACACCTTC
NA	TRBV28	TRBJ1-6	few	CASNSGNNSPLHF	TGTGCCAGCAATTCAGGGAACAATTCACCCCTCCACTTT